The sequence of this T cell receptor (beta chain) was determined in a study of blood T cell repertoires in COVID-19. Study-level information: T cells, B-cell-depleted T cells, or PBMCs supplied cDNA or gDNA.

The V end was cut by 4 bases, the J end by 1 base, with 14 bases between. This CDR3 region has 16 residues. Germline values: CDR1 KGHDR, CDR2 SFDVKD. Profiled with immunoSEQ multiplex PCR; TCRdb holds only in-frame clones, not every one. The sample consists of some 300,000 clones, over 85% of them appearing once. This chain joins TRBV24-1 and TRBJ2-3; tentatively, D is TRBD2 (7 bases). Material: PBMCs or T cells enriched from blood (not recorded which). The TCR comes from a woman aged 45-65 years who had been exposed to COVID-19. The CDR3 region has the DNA TGTGCCACCAGTGACCGAGGGCGGGGGCGCACAGATACGCAGTATTTT. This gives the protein CATSDRGRGRTDTQYF.